A selection of T cell receptor beta chains follows, all from one sample in a study of cytomegalovirus exposure and HLA in healthy donors. The table came from immunoSEQ multiplex PCR; TCRdb's copy has only in-frame clones and leaves some out. The sample comprises approximately 100,000 clones, around 83% of which are singletons, and more than 1% rests with the top ten. Sample: PBMCs. The receptors come from a woman younger than 30 in good health and CMV-seronegative. CDR3s include the opening cysteine and the closing phenylalanine or tryptophan. A D gene is named only where the DNA matches it firmly. Some rows mark clone size as missing; the rest say once, few, many or name a class of expanded clone.

>-|-|TRBJ2-5|TRBV30
CAWQRETQYF
TGTGCCTGGCAGCGGGAGACCCAGTACTTC
>TRBD1|-|TRBJ2-4|TRBV5-1
CASTERQGTGIQYF
TGCGCCAGCACCGAAAGACAGGGGACGGGCATTCAGTACTTC
>-|-|TRBJ2-7|TRBV28
CASSLTADRISYEQYF
TGTGCCAGCAGTCTAACGGCCGACAGAATCTCCTACGAGCAGTACTTC
>-|once|TRBJ1-1|TRBV27
CASSLQGRTEAFF
TGTGCCAGCAGTTTACAGGGGCGCACTGAAGCTTTCTTT
>TRBD1|-|TRBJ2-7|TRBV25-1
CASSDGDRAPYEQYF
TGTGCCAGCAGTGACGGGGACAGGGCGCCCTACGAGCAGTACTTC
>TRBD1|-|TRBJ1-6|TRBV2
CASRPTGGVLYNSPLHF
TGTGCCAGTCGTCCGACAGGGGGCGTCCTATATAATTCACCCCTCCACTTT
>TRBD1|-|TRBJ1-1|TRBV5-4
CASSWGQRTEAFF
TGTGCCAGCAGCTGGGGACAGCGGACTGAAGCTTTCTTT
>-|once|TRBJ2-7|TRBV7-6
CASSLSPASYEQYF
TGTGCCAGCAGCCTCAGTCCCGCATCGTACGAGCAGTACTTC
>TRBD2|-|TRBJ2-5|TRBV2
CASSGLAVQETQYF
TGTGCCAGCAGTGGACTAGCGGTCCAAGAGACCCAGTACTTC
>-|-|TRBJ2-2|TRBV5-4
CASNYHRERVRYNTGELFF
TGTGCCAGCAACTACCATCGGGAAAGGGTCAGGTATAACACCGGGGAGCTGTTTTTT
>TRBD1|-|TRBJ2-7|TRBV19
CATRQGSTYEQYF
TGTGCCACCAGACAGGGTTCAACCTACGAGCAGTACTTC
>-|-|TRBJ2-5|TRBV7-9
CASRGGRGAQETQYF
TGTGCCAGCAGGGGGGGGCGTGGGGCGCAAGAGACCCAGTACTTC